This TCR beta chain was sequenced in a study of regulatory T cells in long-lasting Graves disease. There are 16 residues in the CDR3. Germline V CDR1 and CDR2: LGHDT, YNNKEL (reference sequence). Germline trimming cut 4 bases from V and 7 bases from J; bases unmatched to any gene: 5. Time point given: newly diagnosed GD, antithyroid drugs for less than 3 months. Preparation of the TCR library used RNA extracted from PBMCs. HTBI primers from iRepertoire and Arm-PCR of CDR3 regions yielded the TCR beta libraries. MiXCR was run by TCRdb on the multiplex PCR reads, yielding one entry per CDR3 protein. The sample yields some 220,000 distinct CDR3 sequences, around a fifth seen once. This clonotype occurred many times. These records were also assigned to another study, of T cells in Graves' hyperthyroidism and ophthalmopathy.

The rearrangement joins TRBV3-1 to TRBJ2-2, with 14 bases identical to TRBD2. The receptor's source is a woman aged 25 to 39 with Graves disease. Sequenced material: peripheral blood mononuclear cells (PBMCs), taken at new diagnosis, from a patient treated with antithyroid drugs. CDR3 sequence (DNA): TGTGCCAGCAGCCCACGACTAGCGGGAGGGTACGGGGAGCTGTTTTTT. Translation gives CASSPRLAGGYGELFF.